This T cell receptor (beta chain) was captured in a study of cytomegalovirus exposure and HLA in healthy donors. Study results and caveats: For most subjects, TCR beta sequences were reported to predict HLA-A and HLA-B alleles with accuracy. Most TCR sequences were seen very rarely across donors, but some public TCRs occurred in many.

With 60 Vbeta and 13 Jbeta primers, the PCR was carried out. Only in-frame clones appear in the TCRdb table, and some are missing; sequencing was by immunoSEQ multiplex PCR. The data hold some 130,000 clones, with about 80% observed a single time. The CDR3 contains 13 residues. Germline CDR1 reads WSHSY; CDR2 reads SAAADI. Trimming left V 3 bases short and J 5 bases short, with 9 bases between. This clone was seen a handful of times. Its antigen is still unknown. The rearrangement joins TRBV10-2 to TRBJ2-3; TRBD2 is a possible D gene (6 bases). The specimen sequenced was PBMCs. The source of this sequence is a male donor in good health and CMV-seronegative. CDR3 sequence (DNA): TGCGCCAGCAGTGAAAGTAGCGGAGATACGCAGTATTTT. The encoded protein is CASSESSGDTQYF.